A selection of T cell receptor beta chains follows, all from one sample in a study of vaccination effects on CD4 cells after COVID-19. The antigens of these receptors remain unknown. The assay was immunoSEQ multiplex PCR, and TCRdb's table has in-frame clones only and misses some. Among some 22,000 clones, roughly four fifths were seen once, and the ten largest hold less than 20%. Sequences were derived from CD4+ T cells from PBMCs cultured with HCoV-NL63 spike peptides, sampled before COVID-19 vaccination. These receptor sequences come from a human donor who received a COVID-19 vaccine. CDR3s leave out the opening cysteine and the closing phenylalanine or tryptophan. The order of the fields is J gene, V gene, CDR3 protein.

J: TRBJ2-3; V: TRBV4-1; CDR3: ASSQGDLASSTDTQY
J: TRBJ1-4; V: TRBV28; CDR3: ASSDEGGANEKLF
J: TRBJ1-5; V: TRBV4-1; CDR3: ASSYREMGGSNQPQH
J: TRBJ2-7; V: TRBV18; CDR3: ASSPGLESYEQY
J: TRBJ2-3; V: TRBV9; CDR3: ASSVLTDTQY
J: TRBJ1-3; V: TRBV28; CDR3: ASSLRSGNTIY
J: TRBJ1-1; V: TRBV5-1; CDR3: ASSLVGTGVRWDTEAF
J: TRBJ1-2; V: TRBV5-4; CDR3: ASTPTRGYGYT
J: TRBJ1-6; V: TRBV5-4; CDR3: ASSLANSNNSPLH
J: TRBJ2-3; V: TRBV5-1; CDR3: ASSLWATDTQY
J: TRBJ1-5; V: TRBV30; CDR3: AWSRTGTVNQPQH
J: TRBJ2-5; V: TRBV7-9; CDR3: ASSLGDRGSQETQY
J: TRBJ1-5; V: TRBV28; CDR3: ASRGGQGSQPQH
J: TRBJ1-2; V: TRBV12-3/TRBV12-4; CDR3: ASSGDRAGYT
J: TRBJ2-2; V: TRBV4-3; CDR3: ASSQDLSSRGTGELF
J: TRBJ2-6; V: TRBV5-1; CDR3: ASSLGLNRFSGANVLT
J: TRBJ2-3; V: TRBV3-1/TRBV3-2; CDR3: ASSQRTSGANTQY
J: TRBJ2-2; V: TRBV5-1; CDR3: ASRPTGRNTGELF
J: TRBJ2-4; V: TRBV27; CDR3: ASSLRGAKNIQY
J: TRBJ1-5; V: TRBV28; CDR3: ASSPGGAGNQPQH
J: TRBJ1-5; V: TRBV6-2/TRBV6-3; CDR3: ASSPGTGYSNQPQH
J: TRBJ2-7; V: TRBV6-6; CDR3: ASRDIVFEQY